These T cell receptor beta chains were read from a single sample in a study of blood T cells in healthy people across ages. MiXCR, run by TCRdb on the 5' RACE reads, gives a single entry per CDR3 protein. The sample lists approximately 820,000 distinct CDR3 sequences; approximately 48% were seen once. Input material: blood. These receptors originate from a man aged 55 to 69 in good health. CDR3s include the opening cysteine and the closing phenylalanine or tryptophan. A D gene is named only where the DNA matches it firmly. Size is stated for part of the rows, as once, few or many counts, or as a class when the clone is expanded.

clone size	V gene	J gene	D gene	CDR3 DNA	CDR3 protein
-	TRBV13	TRBJ1-2	TRBD1	TGTGCCAGCAGACTCGGGACAGGGGGTTTCTATGGCTACACCTTC	CASRLGTGGFYGYTF
-	TRBV10-3	TRBJ1-5	TRBD1	TGTGCCATCAGCCCCGGGACAGCAAATCAGCCCCAGCATTTT	CAISPGTANQPQHF
few	TRBV20-1	TRBJ2-1	TRBD2	TGCAGTGCTACTAGCGGGGGGGCGGACAATGAGCAGTTCTTC	CSATSGGADNEQFF
-	TRBV5-1	TRBJ2-7	TRBD2	TGCGCCAGCAGCTTGGGGACTAGCGGACCCTGGGGTGAGCAGTACTTC	CASSLGTSGPWGEQYF
-	TRBV20-1	TRBJ2-1	TRBD2	TGCAGTACTCCTTTGGCGGGGGGCAAAATCACAGATACGCAGTTCTTC	CSTPLAGGKITDTQFF
-	TRBV9	TRBJ1-1	TRBD1	TGTGCCAGCAGCGCCCCAGGGGGGGTGGACACTGAAGCTTTCTTT	CASSAPGGVDTEAFF
-	TRBV24-1	TRBJ2-4	TRBD2	TGTGCCACCAGTGCCGGGGGGTCAGGGGCCAAAAACATTCAGTACTTC	CATSAGGSGAKNIQYF
-	TRBV5-1	TRBJ2-7	-	TGCGCCAGCACTTTAGGGGGGCACAATGAGCAGTACTTC	CASTLGGHNEQYF
few	TRBV21-1	TRBJ2-5	-	TGTGCCAGCAGCAAGATACCCCAAGAGACCCAGTACTTC	CASSKIPQETQYF
few	TRBV11-2	TRBJ2-7	-	TGTGCCAGCAGCTTATCGGCAGGGAGATCCTACGAGCAGTACTTC	CASSLSAGRSYEQYF
few	TRBV27	TRBJ2-3	-	TGTGCCAGCAGATTTGGGACCACAGATACGCAGTATTTT	CASRFGTTDTQYF
-	TRBV7-9	TRBJ1-1	-	TGTGCCAGCAGCCTATACAGTTCGAACACTGAAGCTTTCTTT	CASSLYSSNTEAFF
-	TRBV9	TRBJ2-1	-	TGTGCCAGCAGCGTAGGGGGGGGGGCCACCTACAATGAGCAGTTCTTC	CASSVGGGATYNEQFF
once	TRBV7-2	TRBJ1-5	-	TGTGCCAGCAGCCTAGACAGACCGGATCAGCCCCAGCATTTT	CASSLDRPDQPQHF
many	TRBV2	TRBJ2-3	-	TGTGCCAGTTCAACAGATACGCAGTATTTT	CASSTDTQYF
-	TRBV29-1	TRBJ2-5	-	TGCAGCACGAGGCAGGGTGGTCAAGAGACCCAGTACTTC	CSTRQGGQETQYF
many	TRBV27	TRBJ1-1	TRBD1	TGTGCCAGCAGACAGGAATGGACAGGGAACACTGAAGCTTTCTTT	CASRQEWTGNTEAFF
-	TRBV7-2	TRBJ2-3	-	TGTGCCAGCAGCTTATGGGACGGGATCACAGATACGCAGTATTTT	CASSLWDGITDTQYF
few	TRBV4-1	TRBJ1-5	TRBD1	TGCGCCAGCAGCCCCCGGGACAGGGAAGGTACTAATCAGCCCCAGCATTTT	CASSPRDREGTNQPQHF
few	TRBV7-2	TRBJ1-6	-	TGTGCCAGCAGCCCAGCTGGGGGTTCCTATAATTCACCCCTCCACTTT	CASSPAGGSYNSPLHF
-	TRBV10-3	TRBJ1-2	-	TGTGCCATCAGTGCAGGGGTTGACTATGGCTACACCTTC	CAISAGVDYGYTF
few	TRBV29-1	TRBJ2-1	-	TGCAGCGTTGTTTTCGCCGAAGCCGGCTTCTACAATGAGCAGTTCTTC	CSVVFAEAGFYNEQFF
-	TRBV28	TRBJ2-1	-	TGTGCCAGCAGTGTAGTTGCACTTTACAATAAGCAGTTCTTC	CASSVVALYNKQFF
many	TRBV7-2	TRBJ2-5	-	TGTGCCAGCAGCACTAGTAACCAAGAGACCCAGTACTTC	CASSTSNQETQYF
-	TRBV18	TRBJ1-6	-	TGTGCCAGCTCACCGTCAGGAGGGAATTCACCCATCCACTTT	CASSPSGGNSPIHF
-	TRBV9	TRBJ1-1	-	TGTGCCAGCAGCGTAGCCCCCTCCAAACCAACGAACACTGAAGCTTTCTTT	CASSVAPSKPTNTEAFF
many	TRBV6-2/TRBV6-3	TRBJ2-7	-	TGTGCCAGCAGTTTACAGGGTCCCTACGAGCAGTACTTC	CASSLQGPYEQYF
-	TRBV2	TRBJ1-2	TRBD1	TGTGCCAGCAGTGCTCCGGGACAGGAAATTCGCGGCTACACCTTC	CASSAPGQEIRGYTF
-	TRBV18	TRBJ1-6	-	TGTGCCAGCTCCCCCCTGACAGCCTCTGCGGATTCACCCCTCCACTTT	CASSPLTASADSPLHF
-	TRBV28	TRBJ2-7	-	TGTGCCAGCAGTCCCCTGGGTCAGCACGAGCAGTACTTC	CASSPLGQHEQYF
-	TRBV7-2	TRBJ1-2	-	TGTGCCAGCAGCAAAACACAGGATTATGGCTACACCTTC	CASSKTQDYGYTF
-	TRBV6-2/TRBV6-3	TRBJ1-2	-	TGTGCCAGCAGTGGGACGGTCTATGAGGGCTACACCTTC	CASSGTVYEGYTF
few	TRBV25-1	TRBJ1-5	TRBD1	TGTGCCAGCACACAGGGGGATCAGCCCCAGCATTTT	CASTQGDQPQHF
-	TRBV3-1	TRBJ2-2	-	TGTGCCAGCAGCCAAGATGTGACCCGGATGAGCACCGGGGAGCTGTTTTTT	CASSQDVTRMSTGELFF
-	TRBV20-1	TRBJ1-3	TRBD1	TGCAGTGCCAAGGGACAGGGAGGAAACACCATATATTTT	CSAKGQGGNTIYF
-	TRBV13	TRBJ1-1	-	TGTGCCAGCAGCTTAATTAGGGGTAAATCGAACACTGAAGCTTTCTTT	CASSLIRGKSNTEAFF
once	TRBV6-1	TRBJ2-1	-	TGTGCCAGCAGTGGCCGGGGGACAGCCTCATACAATGAGCAGTTCTTC	CASSGRGTASYNEQFF
few	TRBV27	TRBJ2-7	-	TGTGCCAGCAGTCCAGACAGAAGTTGGATATCCTACGAGCAGTACTTC	CASSPDRSWISYEQYF
-	TRBV19	TRBJ2-7	-	TGTGCCAGTAGTGCTACAGGGTCCGGCTCCTACGAGCAGTACTTC	CASSATGSGSYEQYF
-	TRBV3-1	TRBJ1-2	-	TGTGCCAGCAGCTTACATGACAGGTCCTATGGCTACACCTTC	CASSLHDRSYGYTF
once	TRBV4-3	TRBJ2-7	TRBD2	TGCGCCAGCAGCCAAGTAGCGGGGGGGGTCTACGAGCAGTACTTC	CASSQVAGGVYEQYF
once	TRBV4-2	TRBJ1-5	-	TGTGCCAGCAGCCAAGTTGACCAGGGCGGCAATCAGCCCCAGCATTTT	CASSQVDQGGNQPQHF
few	TRBV20-1	TRBJ2-7	TRBD2	TGCAGTGCCCACCGGACTAGCGGGGGGACGAGCTACGAGCAGTACTTC	CSAHRTSGGTSYEQYF
-	TRBV21-1	TRBJ2-1	-	TGTGCCAGCAGCACCCGACTAGCGGGGGGCCGTGGTGAGCAGTTCTTC	CASSTRLAGGRGEQFF
-	TRBV7-8	TRBJ2-5	-	TGTGCCAGCAGCTTAATTGTCCTAAGCCAAGAGACCCAGTACTTC	CASSLIVLSQETQYF
-	TRBV7-9	TRBJ2-2	TRBD1	TGTGCCAGCAGCTTAGGGACAGGGCCTAACACCGGGGAGCTGTTTTTT	CASSLGTGPNTGELFF
once	TRBV29-1	TRBJ2-7	TRBD2	TGCAGCGTTCTAGCGGAAAGCTCCTACGAGCAGTACTTC	CSVLAESSYEQYF
-	TRBV20-1	TRBJ2-1	TRBD1	TGCAGTACTAGGACAGGGGGCGTCAATGAGCAGTTCTTC	CSTRTGGVNEQFF
few	TRBV28	TRBJ2-3	-	TGTGCCAGCAGTTTTCGACTGGGGACAGATACGCAGTATTTT	CASSFRLGTDTQYF